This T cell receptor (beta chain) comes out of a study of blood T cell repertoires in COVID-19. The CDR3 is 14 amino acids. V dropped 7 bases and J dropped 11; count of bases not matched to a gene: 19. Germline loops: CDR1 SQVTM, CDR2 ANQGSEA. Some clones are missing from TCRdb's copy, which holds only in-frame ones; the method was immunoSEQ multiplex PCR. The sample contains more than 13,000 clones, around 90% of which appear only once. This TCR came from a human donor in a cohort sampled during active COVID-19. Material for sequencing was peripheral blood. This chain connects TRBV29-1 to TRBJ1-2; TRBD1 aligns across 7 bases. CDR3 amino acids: CSANLGTASMGYTF. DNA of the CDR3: TGCAGCGCGAACTTAGGGACAGCTTCTATGGGATACACCTTC.